The rows below give T cell receptor beta chains drawn from one sample of a study of vaccination and CD4 T cells after COVID-19. TCRdb itself ran the PCR reads through MiXCR, one entry per CDR3 protein. This sample has some 22,000 distinct CDR3 sequences; 30% to 45% occur once, and the top ten carry roughly 9%. These receptors lack a known antigen. Sequenced here: CD4+ T cells from blood, cultured in vitro, sampled about 7 months after SARS-CoV-2 vaccination. The receptors derive from a human donor who had recovered from COVID-19. Both conserved end residues are trimmed from each CDR3.

TRBV20-1	TRBJ2-7	SASIRADEQY
TRBV10-3	TRBJ1-5	AISEEAGNQPQH
TRBV19	TRBJ2-7	ASSVDRGVREQY
TRBV7-2	TRBJ2-5	ASSRTSEETQY
TRBV20-1	TRBJ2-7	SARPIDEQY
TRBV20-1	TRBJ2-5	SARDTWGWAETQY
TRBV27	TRBJ2-7	ASRDRLAGGRGQY
TRBV20-1	TRBJ2-3	SARGGTLRDTQY
TRBV2	TRBJ2-7	ASSGQGIHEQY
TRBV19	TRBJ1-5	ASSTFANQPQH
TRBV15	TRBJ2-6	ATTQTVRSGANVLT
TRBV10-3	TRBJ1-1	AISDGGRRRNTEAF
TRBV20-1	TRBJ2-1	SAPGGISRLGRVYEQF
TRBV7-2	TRBJ2-7	ASSTTGTSLYEQY
TRBV7-2	TRBJ2-5	ASSLFRETQY
TRBV6-5	TRBJ2-7	ASSYGGPYEQY
TRBV19	TRBJ1-1	ASSIDGRRAF
TRBV28	TRBJ2-7	ASRDTSYEQY
TRBV7-2	TRBJ2-7	ASSLTGGSGYEQY
TRBV29-1	TRBJ2-7	SVGKYGAHEQY
TRBV7-6	TRBJ2-5	ASSLEASGKETQY
TRBV20-1	TRBJ2-7	SARRGGSSYEQY
TRBV27	TRBJ2-7	ASGGSYEQY
TRBV24-1	TRBJ2-7	ATSERSSYEQY
TRBV7-9	TRBJ2-7	ASSPGGGSQGRLYEQY
TRBV20-1	TRBJ1-2	SADRQGDGYT
TRBV27	TRBJ2-1	ASRRYGSAIYNEQF
TRBV28	TRBJ2-5	ASSFSQETQY
TRBV7-9	TRBJ2-7	ASSLNGGTTYEQY
TRBV15	TRBJ1-2	ATSRDQGRYGYT
TRBV6-1	TRBJ2-1	ASSRLAGGNEQF
TRBV10-3	TRBJ1-2	AIMGTENYGYT
TRBV6-2/TRBV6-3	TRBJ1-5	ASSYWGNQPQH
TRBV7-2	TRBJ1-1	ASSFAGDTEAL
TRBV19	TRBJ2-7	ASRPGPGSYEQY
TRBV15	TRBJ2-7	ATSARQGPYEQY
TRBV6-1	TRBJ1-5	ASNPNLGSNQPQH
TRBV28	TRBJ2-7	ASSLSPIGQDTYEQY
TRBV7-8	TRBJ2-1	ASSLRGLAAKGNEQF
TRBV7-3	TRBJ2-3	ASSTAGGADTQY
TRBV9	TRBJ2-5	ASSANIAGGETQY
TRBV29-1	TRBJ2-5	SVVGREGTQY
TRBV29-1	TRBJ2-7	SVQRGSGPSYEQY